This TCR beta chain originates from a study of blood T cell repertoires in COVID-19. Clones were read by immunoSEQ multiplex PCR, and TCRdb kept only the in-frame ones, dropping some. The sample comprises roughly 110,000 clones, 80% to 90% of which are singletons, and roughly 10% rests with the top ten. The CDR3 runs 15 residues. The V segment lost 5 bases and the J segment 1 base; nucleotides outside the gene matches: 5. Germline V gene data show CDR1 as SGHTA and CDR2 as FQGNSA. Sample: peripheral blood. The source of this sequence is a human donor in a cohort sampled during active COVID-19. The chain joins TRBV7-2 to TRBJ2-7, with 10 bases matching TRBD1. The CDR3 DNA reads TGTGCCAGCAGCACCGGGACAGGGGTTTCCTACGAGCAGTACTTC. Protein product: CASSTGTGVSYEQYF. Drawing the rest from reference TRBV7-2 and TRBJ2-7, the complete variable domain is GAGVSQSPSNKVTEKGKDVELRCDPISGHTALYWYRQSLGQGLEFLIYFQGNSAPDKSGLPSDRFSAERTGGSVSTLTIQRTQQEDSAVYLCASSTGTGVSYEQYFGPGTRLTVT.